The sequence of this TCR beta chain was determined in a study of lymphopenia after photon versus proton radiotherapy. Findings and limits, study-wide: After lymphocyte nadir, photon-treated repertoires showed oligoclonal expansion, especially CD8+ Temra. Proton therapy kept repertoires fairly stable, unlike photons, which gained effector/memory cells. Only patients who died were analyzed for survival; proton advantage is unproven. Post-nadir TCR diversity decline inversely tracked overall survival among those who died.

A word on this clone: Its cognate antigen is unknown.

Assay used: immunoSEQ multiplex PCR; TCRdb lists only in-frame clones, some missing. The sample yields 83,000 or so clones, about four fifths seen once. The germline V gene encodes CDR1 SGHRS and CDR2 YFSETQ. The trim removed 0 bases at V and 6 bases at J, leaving 7 bases unmatched. This CDR3 has 16 residues. The sample here was peripheral blood, taken from a patient treated with proton-based radiotherapy. This chain uses TRBV5-1 with TRBJ1-5; TRBD1 matches at 9 bases. This receptor was taken from a man aged 60-69 years with pancreatic cancer. CDR3 sequence: CASSLAPTGGTQPQHF. The CDR3 bases are TGCGCCAGCAGCTTGGCGCCGACAGGGGGAACTCAGCCCCAGCATTTT.